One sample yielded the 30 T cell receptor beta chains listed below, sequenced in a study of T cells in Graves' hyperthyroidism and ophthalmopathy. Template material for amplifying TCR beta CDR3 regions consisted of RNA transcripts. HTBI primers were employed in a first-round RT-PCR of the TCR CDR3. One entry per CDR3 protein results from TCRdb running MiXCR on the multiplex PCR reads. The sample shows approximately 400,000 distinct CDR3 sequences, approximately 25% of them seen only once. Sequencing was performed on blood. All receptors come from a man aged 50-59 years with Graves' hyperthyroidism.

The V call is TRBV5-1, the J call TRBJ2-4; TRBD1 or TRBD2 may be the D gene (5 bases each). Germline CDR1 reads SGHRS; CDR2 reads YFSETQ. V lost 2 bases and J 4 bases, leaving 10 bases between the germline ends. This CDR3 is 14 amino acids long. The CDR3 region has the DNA TGCGCCAGCAGCTTTTGGGACGGGAAAAACATTCAGTACTTC. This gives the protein CASSFWDGKNIQYF.

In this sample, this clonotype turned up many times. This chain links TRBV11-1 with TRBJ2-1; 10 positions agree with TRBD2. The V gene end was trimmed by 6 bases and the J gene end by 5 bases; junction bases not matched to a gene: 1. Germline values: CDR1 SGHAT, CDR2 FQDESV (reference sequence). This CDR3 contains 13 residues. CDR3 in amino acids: CASSLAGDNEQFF. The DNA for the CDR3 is TGTGCCAGCAGTCTAGCGGGAGACAATGAGCAGTTCTTC.

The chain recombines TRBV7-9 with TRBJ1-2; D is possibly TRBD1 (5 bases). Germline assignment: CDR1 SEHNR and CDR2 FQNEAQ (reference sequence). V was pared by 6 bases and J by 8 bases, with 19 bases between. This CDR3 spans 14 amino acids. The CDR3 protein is CASSPPDKTSGYTF. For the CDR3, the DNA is TGTGCCAGCAGTCCCCCGGACAAGACTTCAGGCTACACCTTC.

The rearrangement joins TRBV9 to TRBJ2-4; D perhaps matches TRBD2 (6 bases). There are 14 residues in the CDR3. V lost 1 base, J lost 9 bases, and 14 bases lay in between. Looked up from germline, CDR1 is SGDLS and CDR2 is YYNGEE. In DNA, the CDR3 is TGTGCCAGCAGCGTACCCGGAGCGGAGGGCATTCAGTACTTC. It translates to CASSVPGAEGIQYF.

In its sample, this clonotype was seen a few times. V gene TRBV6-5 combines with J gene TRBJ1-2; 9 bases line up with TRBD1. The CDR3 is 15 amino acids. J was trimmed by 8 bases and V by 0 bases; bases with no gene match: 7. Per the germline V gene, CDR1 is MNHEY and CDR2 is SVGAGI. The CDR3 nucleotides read TGTGCCAGCAGTTACTCGGGAGGGACAGGGAAAGGCTACACCTTC. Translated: CASSYSGGTGKGYTF.

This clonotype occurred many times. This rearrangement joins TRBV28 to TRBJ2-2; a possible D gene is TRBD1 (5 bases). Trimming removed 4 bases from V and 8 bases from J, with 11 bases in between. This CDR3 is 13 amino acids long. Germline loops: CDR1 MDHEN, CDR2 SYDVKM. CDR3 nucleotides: TGTGCCAGCAGTTCAGCAAGGACAGGGGAGCTGTTTTTT. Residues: CASSSARTGELFF.

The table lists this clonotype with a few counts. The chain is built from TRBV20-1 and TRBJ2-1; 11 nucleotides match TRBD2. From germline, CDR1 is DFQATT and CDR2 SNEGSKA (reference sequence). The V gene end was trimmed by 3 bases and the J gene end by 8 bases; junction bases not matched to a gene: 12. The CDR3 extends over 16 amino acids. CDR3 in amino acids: CSASLLAGGPIDEQFF. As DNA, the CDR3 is TGCAGTGCTAGTCTGTTAGCGGGAGGGCCAATCGATGAGCAGTTCTTC.

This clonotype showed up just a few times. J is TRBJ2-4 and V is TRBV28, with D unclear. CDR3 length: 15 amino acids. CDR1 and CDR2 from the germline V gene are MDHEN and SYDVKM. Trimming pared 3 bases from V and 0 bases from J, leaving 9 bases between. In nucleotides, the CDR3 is TGTGCCAGCAGTTTTTCAAACCTAGCCAAAAACATTCAGTACTTC. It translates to CASSFSNLAKNIQYF.

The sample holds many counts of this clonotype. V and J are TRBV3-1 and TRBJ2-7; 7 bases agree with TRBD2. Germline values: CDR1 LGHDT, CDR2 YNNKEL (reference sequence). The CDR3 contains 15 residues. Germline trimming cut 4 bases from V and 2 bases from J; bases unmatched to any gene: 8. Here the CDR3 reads CASSPRRAGTYEQYF. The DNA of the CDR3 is TGTGCCAGCAGCCCGAGGCGAGCGGGGACCTACGAGCAGTACTTC.

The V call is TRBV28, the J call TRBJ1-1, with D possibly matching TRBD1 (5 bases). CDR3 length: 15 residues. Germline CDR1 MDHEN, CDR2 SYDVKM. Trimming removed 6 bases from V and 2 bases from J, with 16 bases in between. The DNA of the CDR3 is TGTGCCAGCAGCAAGCGCGGGACGGCAAACACTGAAGCTTTCTTT. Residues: CASSKRGTANTEAFF.

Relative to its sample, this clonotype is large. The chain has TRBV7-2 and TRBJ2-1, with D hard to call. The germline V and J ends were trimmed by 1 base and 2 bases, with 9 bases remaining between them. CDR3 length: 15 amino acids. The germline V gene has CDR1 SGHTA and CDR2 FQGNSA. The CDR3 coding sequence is TGTGCCAGCAGCTTAGGGGTGGGCCCCTACAATGAGCAGTTCTTC. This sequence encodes CASSLGVGPYNEQFF. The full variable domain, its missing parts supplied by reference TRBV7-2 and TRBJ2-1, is GAGVSQSPSNKVTEKGKDVELRCDPISGHTALYWYRQSLGQGLEFLIYFQGNSAPDKSGLPSDRFSAERTGGSVSTLTIQRTQQEDSAVYLCASSLGVGPYNEQFFGPGTRLTVL.

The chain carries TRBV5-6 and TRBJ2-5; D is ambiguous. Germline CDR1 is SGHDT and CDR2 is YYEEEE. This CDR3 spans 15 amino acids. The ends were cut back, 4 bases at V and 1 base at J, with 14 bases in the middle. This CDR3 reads CASSPLSRSQETQYF. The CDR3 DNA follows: TGTGCCAGCAGCCCACTCTCCCGAAGCCAAGAGACCCAGTACTTC.

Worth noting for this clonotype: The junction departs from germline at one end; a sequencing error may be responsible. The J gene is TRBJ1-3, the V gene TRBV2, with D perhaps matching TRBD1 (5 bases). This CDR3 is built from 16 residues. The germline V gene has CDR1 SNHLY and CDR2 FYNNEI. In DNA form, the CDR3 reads TGTGCCAGCAGCACTTCACCGGGACGGAGCTCTGGAAACACCATATTT. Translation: CASSTSPGRSSGNTIF.

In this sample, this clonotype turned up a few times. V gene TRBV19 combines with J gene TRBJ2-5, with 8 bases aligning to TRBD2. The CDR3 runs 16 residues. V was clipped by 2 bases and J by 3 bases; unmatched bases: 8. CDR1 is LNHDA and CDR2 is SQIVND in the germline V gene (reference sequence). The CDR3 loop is CASSIRSSGTEETQYF. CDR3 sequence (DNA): TGTGCCAGTAGTATAAGGAGTAGCGGGACCGAAGAGACCCAGTACTTC.

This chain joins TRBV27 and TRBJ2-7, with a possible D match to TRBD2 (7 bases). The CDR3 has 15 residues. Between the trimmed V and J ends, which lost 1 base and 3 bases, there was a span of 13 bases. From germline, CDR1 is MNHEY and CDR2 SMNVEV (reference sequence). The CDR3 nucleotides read TGTGCCAGCAGTTTATTTTTAGGGGGGGGCTACGAGCAGTACTTC. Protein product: CASSLFLGGGYEQYF.

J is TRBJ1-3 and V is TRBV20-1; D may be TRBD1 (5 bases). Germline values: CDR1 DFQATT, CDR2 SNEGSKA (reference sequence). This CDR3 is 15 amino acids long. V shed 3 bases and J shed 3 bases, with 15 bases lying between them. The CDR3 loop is CSARLGGERGNTIYF. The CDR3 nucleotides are TGCAGTGCTAGGTTGGGAGGGGAACGTGGAAACACCATATATTTT.

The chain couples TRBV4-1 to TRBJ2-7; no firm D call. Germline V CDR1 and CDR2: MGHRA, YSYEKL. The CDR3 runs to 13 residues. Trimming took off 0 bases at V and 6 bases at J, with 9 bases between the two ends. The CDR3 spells CASSQEGNGEQYF. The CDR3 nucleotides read TGCGCCAGCAGCCAAGAAGGGAATGGCGAGCAGTACTTC.

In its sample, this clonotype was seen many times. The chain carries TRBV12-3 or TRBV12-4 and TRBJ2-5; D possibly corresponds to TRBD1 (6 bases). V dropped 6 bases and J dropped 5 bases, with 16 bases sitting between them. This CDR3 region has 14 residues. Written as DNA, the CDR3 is TGTGCCAGCAGCCTACAGGGAAGGGTGGAGACCCAGTACTTC. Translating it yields CASSLQGRVETQYF.

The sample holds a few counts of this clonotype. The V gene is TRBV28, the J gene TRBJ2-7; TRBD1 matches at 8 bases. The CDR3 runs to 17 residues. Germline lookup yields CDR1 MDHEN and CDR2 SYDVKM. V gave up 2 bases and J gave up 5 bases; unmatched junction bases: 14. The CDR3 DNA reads TGTGCCAGCAGTTTAGAGGGGGGAGAGGCAGGGGGCGACGAGCAGTACTTC. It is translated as CASSLEGGEAGGDEQYF.

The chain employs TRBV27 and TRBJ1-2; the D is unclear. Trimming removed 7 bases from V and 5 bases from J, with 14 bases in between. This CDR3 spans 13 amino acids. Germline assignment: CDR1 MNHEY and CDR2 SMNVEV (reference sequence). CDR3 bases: TGTGCCAGCAAGGGCGAGGAGTTTTATGGCTACACCTTC. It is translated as CASKGEEFYGYTF.

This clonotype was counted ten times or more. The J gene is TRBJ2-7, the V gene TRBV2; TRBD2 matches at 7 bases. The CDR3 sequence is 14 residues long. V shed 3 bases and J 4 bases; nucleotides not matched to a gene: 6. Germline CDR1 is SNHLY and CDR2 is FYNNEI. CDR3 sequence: CASSDLAETYEQYF. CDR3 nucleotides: TGTGCCAGCAGTGATCTAGCGGAGACTTACGAGCAGTACTTC.

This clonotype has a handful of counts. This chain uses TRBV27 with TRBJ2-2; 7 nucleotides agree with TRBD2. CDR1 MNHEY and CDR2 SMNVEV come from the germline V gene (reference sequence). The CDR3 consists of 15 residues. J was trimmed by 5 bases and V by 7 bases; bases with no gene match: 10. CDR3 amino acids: CASTWEGMGTGELFF. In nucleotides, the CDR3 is TGTGCCAGCACCTGGGAGGGCATGGGAACCGGGGAGCTGTTTTTT.

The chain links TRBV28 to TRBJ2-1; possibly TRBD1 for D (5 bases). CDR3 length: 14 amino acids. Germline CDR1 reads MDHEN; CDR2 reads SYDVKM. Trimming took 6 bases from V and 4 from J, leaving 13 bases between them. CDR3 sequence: CASRSTDRYNEQFF. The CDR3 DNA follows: TGTGCCAGCAGATCTACCGACAGATACAATGAGCAGTTCTTC. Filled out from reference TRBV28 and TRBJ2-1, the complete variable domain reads DVKVTQSSRYLVKRTGEKVFLECVQDMDHENMFWYRQDPGLGLRLIYFSYDVKMKEKGDIPEGYSVSREKKERFSLILESASTNQTSMYLCASRSTDRYNEQFFGPGTRLTVL.

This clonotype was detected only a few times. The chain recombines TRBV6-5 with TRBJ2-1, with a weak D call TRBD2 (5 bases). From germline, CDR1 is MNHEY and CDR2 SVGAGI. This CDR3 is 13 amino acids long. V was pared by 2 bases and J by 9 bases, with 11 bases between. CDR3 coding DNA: TGTGCCAGCAGTTACGGCGGGCGGAGTGAGCAGTTCTTC. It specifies CASSYGGRSEQFF.

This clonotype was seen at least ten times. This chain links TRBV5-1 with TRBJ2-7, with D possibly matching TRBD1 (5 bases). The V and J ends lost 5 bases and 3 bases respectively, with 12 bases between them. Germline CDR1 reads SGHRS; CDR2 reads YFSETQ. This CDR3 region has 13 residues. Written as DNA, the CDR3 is TGCGCCAGCAGGGCTGGACAAAGCTACGAGCAGTACTTC. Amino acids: CASRAGQSYEQYF.

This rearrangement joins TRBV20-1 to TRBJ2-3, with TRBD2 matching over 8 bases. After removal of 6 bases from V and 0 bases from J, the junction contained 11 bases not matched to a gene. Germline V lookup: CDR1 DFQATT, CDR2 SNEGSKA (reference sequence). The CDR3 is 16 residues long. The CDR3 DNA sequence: TGCAGTGCCAACGAACTTAGCGGGATTAGCACAGATACGCAGTATTTT. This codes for CSANELSGISTDTQYF.

The chain's CDR3 is CASTKKAGTGVYEQYF. The CDR3 DNA sequence: TGTGCCAGTACCAAAAAGGCCGGGACAGGGGTTTACGAGCAGTACTTC. The chain carries TRBV7-2 and TRBJ2-7, with TRBD1 matching 10 bases. This CDR3 region has 16 residues. Germline assignment: CDR1 SGHTA and CDR2 FQGNSA. J lost 4 bases, V lost 9 bases, and 15 bases had no gene match.

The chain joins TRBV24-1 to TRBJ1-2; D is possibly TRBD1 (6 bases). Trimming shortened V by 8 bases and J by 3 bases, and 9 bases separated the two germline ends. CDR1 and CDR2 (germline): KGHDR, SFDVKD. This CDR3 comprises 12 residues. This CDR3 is CATIRTDYGYTF. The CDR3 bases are TGTGCCACCATCAGGACAGACTATGGCTACACCTTC.

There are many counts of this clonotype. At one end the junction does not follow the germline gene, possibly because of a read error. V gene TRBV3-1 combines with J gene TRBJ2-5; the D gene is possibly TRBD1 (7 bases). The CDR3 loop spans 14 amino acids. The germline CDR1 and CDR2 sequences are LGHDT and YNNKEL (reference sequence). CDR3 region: CASSLQGRGEIQYF. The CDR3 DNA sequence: TGTGCCAGCAGCCTACAGGGGCGCGGGGAGATCCAGTACTTC.

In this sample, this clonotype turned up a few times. CDR3 in amino acids: CASSDLHDEQYF. CDR3 nucleotide sequence: TGTGCCAGCAGTGACTTGCATGACGAGCAGTACTTC. V usage is TRBV25-1 and J usage is TRBJ2-7; D is undetermined. The CDR3 runs 12 residues. Trimming took off 3 bases at V and 5 bases at J, with 8 bases between the two ends. From germline, CDR1 is MGHDK and CDR2 SYGVNS.